This T cell receptor (beta chain) was sequenced for a study of T cell responses to AZD1222 COVID-19 vaccine. Study-wide results and limits: It should be noted that donors were predominantly white British and more often female, and clonal diversity was possibly underestimated. Only 5 or 6 AZD1222 recipients tested seropositive at baseline.

With regard to this clone: What it binds is unknown.

Germline V gives CDR1 LNHDA, CDR2 SQIVND (reference sequence). The CDR3 loop spans 13 amino acids. V lost 6 bases and J 4 bases, leaving 12 bases between the germline ends. Sequencing was performed with immunoSEQ multiplex PCR; in TCRdb, only in-frame clones are kept and a portion is missing. The repertoire holds 130,000 to 150,000 clones, approximately 78% seen once, with roughly 4.5% in the top ten. J is TRBJ1-1 and V is TRBV19; D uncertain. This receptor was obtained from an adult in good health. Sequenced material: peripheral blood, taken on day 0 of MenACWY control vaccination. The CDR3 reads CASSRTRGTEAFF. The CDR3 DNA follows: TGTGCCAGTAGCCGAACTAGAGGCACTGAAGCTTTCTTT.